This TCR beta chain was recovered during a study of Graves' ophthalmopathy and Graves' hyperthyroidism. The CDR3 is 14 amino acids. Trimming stripped 4 bases from V and 3 bases from J, with 12 bases between. The germline CDR1 and CDR2 sequences are MDHEN and SYDVKM. Amplification targeted the TCR beta CDR3 regions, with RNA transcripts as the source material. First-round RT-PCR employed HTBI primers, with a second-round multiplex PCR after it. TCRdb itself ran the multiplex PCR reads through MiXCR, one entry per CDR3 protein. The sample includes over a million distinct CDR3 sequences, roughly two fifths of them seen just once.

This chain connects TRBV28 to TRBJ1-2, with a possible D match to TRBD1 (6 bases). This clonotype originated in an adult man with Graves' hyperthyroidism. The sequenced sample was peripheral blood or thyroid tissue (not recorded which). CDR3 sequence reads: CASSSEQGYYGYTF. CDR3 nucleotide sequence: TGTGCCAGCAGTTCAGAACAGGGATACTATGGCTACACCTTC.